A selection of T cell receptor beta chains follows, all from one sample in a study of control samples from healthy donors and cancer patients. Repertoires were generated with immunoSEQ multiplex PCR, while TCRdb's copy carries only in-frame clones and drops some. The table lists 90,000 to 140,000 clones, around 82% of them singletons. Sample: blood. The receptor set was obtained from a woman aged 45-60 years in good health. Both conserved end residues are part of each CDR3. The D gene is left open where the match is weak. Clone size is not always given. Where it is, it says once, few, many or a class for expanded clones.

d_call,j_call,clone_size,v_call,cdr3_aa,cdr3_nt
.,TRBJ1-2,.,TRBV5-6,CASTFSAQVWNYGYTF,TGTGCCAGCACCTTTTCTGCCCAGGTATGGAACTATGGCTACACCTTC
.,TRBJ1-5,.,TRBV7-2,CASSLNSNQPQHF,TGTGCCAGCAGCTTAAATAGCAATCAGCCCCAGCATTTT
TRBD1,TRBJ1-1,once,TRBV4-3,CASSQEGTGNTEAFF,TGCGCCAGCAGCCAAGAGGGGACAGGGAACACTGAAGCTTTCTTT
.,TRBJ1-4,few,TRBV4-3,CASSQEGAGLNEKLFF,TGCGCCAGCAGCCAAGAAGGAGCAGGGCTGAATGAAAAACTGTTTTTT
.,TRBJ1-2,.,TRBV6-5,CASTPGRERSGYTF,TGTGCCAGCACCCCGGGGAGGGAAAGGTCTGGCTACACCTTC
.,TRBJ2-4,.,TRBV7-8,CASSPGLSRGIQYF,TGTGCCAGCAGCCCGGGACTGTCGAGGGGGATTCAGTACTTC
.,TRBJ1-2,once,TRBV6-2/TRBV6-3,CASSPHSRGNYGYTF,TGTGCCAGCAGCCCGCACTCAAGAGGGAACTATGGCTACACCTTC
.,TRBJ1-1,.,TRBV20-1,CSAPGVGEAFF,TGCAGTGCTCCAGGGGTGGGAGAAGCTTTCTTT
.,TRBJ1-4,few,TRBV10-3,CAISESVFKEKLFF,TGTGCCATCAGTGAATCTGTTTTTAAAGAAAAACTGTTTTTT
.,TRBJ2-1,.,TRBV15,CATSRDSGNEQFF,TGTGCCACCAGCAGAGATTCCGGCAATGAGCAGTTCTTC
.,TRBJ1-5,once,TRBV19,CASRNRDRNQPQHF,TGTGCCAGTAGAAACCGGGACCGCAATCAGCCCCAGCATTTT
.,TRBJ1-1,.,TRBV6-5,CASRPGPHTEAFF,TGTGCCAGTAGACCGGGACCCCACACTGAAGCTTTCTTT
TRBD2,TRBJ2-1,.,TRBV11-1,CASSATGTSGYNEQFF,TGTGCCAGCAGCGCCACCGGGACTAGCGGGTACAATGAGCAGTTCTTC
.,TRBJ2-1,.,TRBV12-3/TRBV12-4,CASRVVGGNEQFF,TGTGCCAGCAGGGTCGTCGGGGGCAATGAGCAGTTCTTC
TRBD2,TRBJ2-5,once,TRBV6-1,CASSEAGVASGAWRETQYF,TGTGCCAGCAGTGAAGCGGGAGTGGCTAGCGGAGCCTGGAGAGAGACCCAGTACTTC
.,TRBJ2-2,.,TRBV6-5,CASTRTGAGELFF,TGTGCCAGCACTAGGACTGGGGCCGGGGAGCTGTTTTTT
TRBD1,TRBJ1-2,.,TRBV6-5,CASSYDGTGLYGYTF,TGTGCCAGCAGTTACGACGGGACAGGGTTATATGGCTACACCTTC
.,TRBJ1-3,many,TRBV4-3,CASSQEPGRSGNTIYF,TGCGCCAGCAGCCAAGAACCGGGGCGCTCTGGAAACACCATATATTTT
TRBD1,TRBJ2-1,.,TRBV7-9,CASRGQGRGPGSYNEQFF,TGTGCCAGCAGGGGACAGGGTCGGGGCCCGGGCTCCTACAATGAGCAGTTCTTC
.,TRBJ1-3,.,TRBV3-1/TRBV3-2,CASSQRGRISGNTIYF,TGTGCCAGCAGCCAAAGGGGACGGATCTCTGGAAACACCATATATTTT
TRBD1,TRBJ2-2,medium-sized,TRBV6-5,CASSPTGGFTGELFF,TGTGCCAGCAGTCCGACAGGGGGCTTCACCGGGGAGCTGTTTTTT
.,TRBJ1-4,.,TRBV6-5,CASSNLGAEEKLFF,TGTGCCAGCAGTAACCTAGGGGCGGAGGAAAAACTGTTTTTT
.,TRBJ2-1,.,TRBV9,CASSSLTFSGAYNEQFF,TGTGCCAGCAGCTCCCTGACCTTTAGCGGAGCCTACAATGAGCAGTTCTTC
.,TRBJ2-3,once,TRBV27,CASSSRRGYTDTQYF,TGTGCCAGCAGTTCACGACGGGGGTACACAGATACGCAGTATTTT
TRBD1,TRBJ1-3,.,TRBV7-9,CASSRPGGAVGNTIYF,TGTGCCAGCAGCCGACCAGGGGGCGCGGTTGGAAACACCATATATTTT
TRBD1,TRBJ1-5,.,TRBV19,CASSPRDRGPVSNQPQHF,TGTGCCAGTAGCCCCCGGGACAGGGGGCCCGTAAGCAATCAGCCCCAGCATTTT
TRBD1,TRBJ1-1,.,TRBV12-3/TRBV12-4,CASSLTGASEAFF,TGTGCCAGCAGTTTGACAGGGGCTTCTGAAGCTTTCTTT
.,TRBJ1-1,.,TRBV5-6,CASTLKDIRRTEAFF,TGTGCCAGCACCTTAAAAGACATCCGGAGGACTGAAGCTTTCTTT
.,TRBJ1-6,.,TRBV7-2,CASSLVPQGLGKSPLHF,TGTGCCAGCAGCTTAGTGCCACAAGGGTTAGGAAAATCACCCCTCCACTTT
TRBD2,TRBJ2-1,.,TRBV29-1,CSVEDFGLAGGLDEQFF,TGCAGCGTTGAAGATTTTGGACTAGCGGGGGGTCTCGATGAGCAGTTCTTC
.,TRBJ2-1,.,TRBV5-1,CASSSTSYNEQFF,TGCGCCAGCAGCTCTACCAGCTACAATGAGCAGTTCTTC
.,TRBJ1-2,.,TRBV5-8,CASSRKGTGYGYTF,TGTGCCAGCAGCCGGAAAGGGACGGGCTATGGCTACACCTTC